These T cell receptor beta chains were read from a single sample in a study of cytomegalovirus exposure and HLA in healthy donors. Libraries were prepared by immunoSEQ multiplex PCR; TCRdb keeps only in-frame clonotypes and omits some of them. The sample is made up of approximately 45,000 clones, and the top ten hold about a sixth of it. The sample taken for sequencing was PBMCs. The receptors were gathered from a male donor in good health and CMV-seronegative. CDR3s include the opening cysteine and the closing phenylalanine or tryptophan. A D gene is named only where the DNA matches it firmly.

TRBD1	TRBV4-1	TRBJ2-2	CASSQTGGVDTGELFF	TGCGCCAGCAGCCAGACAGGGGGCGTCGACACCGGGGAGCTGTTTTTT
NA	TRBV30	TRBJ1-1	CAWSVQDYTEAFF	TGTGCCTGGAGTGTGCAGGATTACACTGAAGCTTTCTTT
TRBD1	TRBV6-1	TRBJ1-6	CASSVYTGQGANNSPLHF	TGTGCCAGCAGTGTCTATACCGGACAGGGGGCGAATAATTCACCCCTCCACTTT
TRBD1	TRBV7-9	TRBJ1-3	CASTYSDRGSGNTIYF	TGTGCCAGCACCTACTCAGACAGGGGCTCTGGAAACACCATATATTTT
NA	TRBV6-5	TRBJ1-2	CASSYGAYGYTF	TGTGCCAGCAGTTACGGGGCCTATGGCTACACCTTC
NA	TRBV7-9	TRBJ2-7	CASSRGAYEQYF	TGTGCCAGCAGCCGGGGAGCTTACGAGCAGTACTTC
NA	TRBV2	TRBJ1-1	CASEVGLEAFF	TGTGCCAGTGAGGTCGGTCTTGAAGCTTTCTTT
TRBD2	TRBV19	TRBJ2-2	CASSNLAGGNTGELFF	TGTGCCAGTAGTAATCTAGCGGGGGGGAACACCGGGGAGCTGTTTTTT
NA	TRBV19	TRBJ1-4	CASSIELIGKLFF	TGTGCCAGTAGTATTGAGTTGATCGGAAAACTGTTTTTT
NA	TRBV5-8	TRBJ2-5	CASSTSRETQYF	TGTGCCAGCAGCACTTCGAGGGAGACCCAGTACTTC
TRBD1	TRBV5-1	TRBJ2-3	CASSLASGGNTDTQYF	TGCGCCAGCAGCTTGGCGTCAGGGGGCAACACAGATACGCAGTATTTT
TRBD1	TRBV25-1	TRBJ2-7	CASKLTGREQYF	TGTGCCAGCAAACTGACAGGGCGGGAGCAGTACTTC
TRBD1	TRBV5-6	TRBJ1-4	CASSLGGQGATNEKLFF	TGTGCCAGCAGCTTGGGCGGCCAGGGGGCAACTAATGAAAAACTGTTTTTT
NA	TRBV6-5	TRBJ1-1	CASRRGRDSEAFF	TGTGCCAGCAGGAGGGGCAGGGACTCTGAAGCTTTCTTT
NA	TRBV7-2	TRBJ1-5	CASSLVPGDQPQHF	TGTGCCAGCAGCTTAGTGCCAGGGGATCAGCCCCAGCATTTT
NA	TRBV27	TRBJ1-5	CASSLSFSEPNQPQHF	TGTGCCAGCAGTTTATCGTTCAGCGAGCCCAATCAGCCCCAGCATTTT
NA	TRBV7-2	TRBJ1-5	CASSPKVMRNQPQHF	TGTGCCAGCAGCCCAAAGGTTATGCGGAATCAGCCCCAGCATTTT
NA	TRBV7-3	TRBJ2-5	CASSWGGGQETQYF	TGTGCCAGCAGCTGGGGAGGGGGCCAAGAGACCCAGTACTTC
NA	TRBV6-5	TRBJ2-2	CASTDFLNTGELFF	TGTGCCAGCACCGACTTCTTGAACACCGGGGAGCTGTTTTTT
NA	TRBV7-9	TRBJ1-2	CASSPGGRGYTF	TGTGCCAGCAGCCCCGGCGGTAGGGGCTACACCTTC
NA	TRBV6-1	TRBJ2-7	CASSVSGTPGEQYF	TGTGCCAGCAGTGTATCGGGAACACCTGGCGAGCAGTACTTC
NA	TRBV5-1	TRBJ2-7	CASSLASGSYEQYF	TGCGCCAGCAGCTTGGCTTCAGGGTCCTACGAGCAGTACTTC
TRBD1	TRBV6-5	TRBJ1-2	CASSYSRTGGEGYTF	TGTGCCAGCAGTTATTCCCGAACAGGGGGCGAAGGCTACACCTTC
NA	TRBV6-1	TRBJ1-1	CASSFQERGGEAFF	TGTGCCAGCAGCTTTCAAGAGAGGGGAGGTGAAGCTTTCTTT
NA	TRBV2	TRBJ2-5	CASRETLDYQETQYF	TGTGCCAGCAGGGAGACACTGGACTACCAAGAGACCCAGTACTTC
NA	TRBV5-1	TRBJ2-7	CASSFTLPQTSLGEQYF	TGCGCCAGCAGCTTCACCCTGCCGCAGACCTCCCTCGGGGAGCAGTACTTC